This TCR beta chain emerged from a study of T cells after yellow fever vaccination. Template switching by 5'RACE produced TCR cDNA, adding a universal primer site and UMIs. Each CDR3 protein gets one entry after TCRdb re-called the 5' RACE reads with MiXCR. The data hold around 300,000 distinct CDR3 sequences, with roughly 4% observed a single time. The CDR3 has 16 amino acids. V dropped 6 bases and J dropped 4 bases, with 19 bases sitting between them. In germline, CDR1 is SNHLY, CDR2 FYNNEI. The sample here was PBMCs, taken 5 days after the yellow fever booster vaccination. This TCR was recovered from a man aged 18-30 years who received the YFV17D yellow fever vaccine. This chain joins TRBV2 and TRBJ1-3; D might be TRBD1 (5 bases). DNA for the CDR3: TGTGCCAGCAGGGCCGCCCGGCGGGGCGGAGGAAACACCATATATTTT. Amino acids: CASRAARRGGGNTIYF.